Each of the 26 T cell receptor beta chains below was sequenced from the same sample in a study of T-cell memory formation after mild COVID-19. TCRdb reprocessed the 5' RACE reads with MiXCR, giving one entry per CDR3 protein. The table shows around 340,000 distinct CDR3 sequences, with 12% to 15% occurring only once. The sample comprised PBMCs or a T cell subset sorted from them (not recorded which). These receptors all come from a man aged 18 to 35 who had mild COVID-19 (a few samples of this study predate the infection). Cell type and time point are not known.

This rearrangement joins TRBV30 to TRBJ2-7; 9 nucleotides line up with TRBD1. CDR3 length: 16 residues. The germline gives CDR1 GTSNPN, CDR2 SVGIG (reference sequence). After removal of 0 bases from V and 2 bases from J, the junction contained 8 bases not matched to a gene. CDR3 loop: CAWSVRRDRDPYEQYF. The CDR3 DNA reads as TGTGCCTGGAGTGTACGGAGGGACAGGGATCCCTACGAGCAGTACTTC.

This clonotype has only a few counts. The chain combines TRBV4-3 with TRBJ1-4, with D hard to call. This CDR3 region has 18 residues. Germline values: CDR1 LGHNA, CDR2 YSLEER. V was trimmed by 1 base and J by 3 bases, leaving 18 bases between them. Written as DNA, the CDR3 is TGCGCCAGCAGCCAAGCCGGCGGAGGAGGAGTATCTAATGAAAAACTGTTTTTT. As protein: CASSQAGGGGVSNEKLFF.

Ten or more counts support this clonotype. The V call is TRBV4-2, the J call TRBJ1-1; D is perhaps TRBD1 (6 bases). The CDR3 sequence is 13 residues long. Trimming took 4 bases from V and 6 from J, leaving 12 bases between them. From germline, CDR1 is LGHNA and CDR2 YNFKEQ. The CDR3 here is CASSPHREAEAFF. The CDR3 nucleotides read TGTGCCAGCAGCCCTCACAGGGAGGCTGAAGCTTTCTTT.

The chain links TRBV7-9 to TRBJ2-7; 9 bases are shared with TRBD1. With V trimmed by 5 bases and J by 6 bases, 14 bases remained unmatched. The CDR3 covers 16 residues. Germline CDR1 and CDR2: SEHNR and FQNEAQ (reference sequence). CDR3 sequence reads: CASSTGTGHRKGEQYV. The CDR3, as DNA: TGTGCCAGCAGCACGGGGACAGGGCACCGGAAGGGCGAGCAGTACGTC.

The chain carries TRBV6-5 and TRBJ2-3; D may be TRBD2 (6 bases). V was cut by 7 bases and J by 6 bases, with 17 bases left in between. CDR1 and CDR2 (germline): MNHEY, SVGAGI. The length of the CDR3 is 14 residues. The CDR3 bases are TGTGCCAGCACCCCCCTGGGGGGAGCGGATACGCAGTATTTT. Translating it yields CASTPLGGADTQYF.

This clonotype has more than one count but fewer than ten. The chain links TRBV9 to TRBJ1-4; tentative D call: TRBD1 (5 bases). Germline loops: CDR1 SGDLS, CDR2 YYNGEE. The CDR3 is made up of 14 amino acids. The germline V and J ends were trimmed by 0 bases and 7 bases, with 10 bases remaining between them. The CDR3 DNA reads as TGTGCCAGCAGCGTAGGGGGGGATCTTGAAAAACTGTTTTTT. It encodes CASSVGGDLEKLFF.

The chain recombines TRBV7-9 with TRBJ2-5; the match to TRBD2 covers 11 bases. The CDR3 is 15 amino acids. V lost 5 bases, J lost 3 bases, and 5 bases stayed unmatched. Germline loops: CDR1 SEHNR, CDR2 FQNEAQ (reference sequence). This CDR3 is CASSPTSGVEETQYF. CDR3 sequence (DNA): TGTGCCAGCAGCCCGACTAGCGGGGTAGAAGAGACCCAGTACTTC.

The chain is built from TRBV20-1 and TRBJ2-3, with D perhaps matching TRBD2 (7 bases). The CDR3 is made up of 13 amino acids. Looked up from germline, CDR1 is DFQATT and CDR2 is SNEGSKA (reference sequence). Trimming pared 6 bases from V and 2 bases from J, leaving 12 bases between. The CDR3 DNA follows: TGCAGTGCGGGGGGGCTCTACACAGATACGCAGTATTTT. Translated: CSAGGLYTDTQYF.

This clonotype was seen many times. The CDR3 protein is CASSPRGMGYEQYF. The CDR3 region has the DNA TGTGCCAGCAGCCCCAGGGGAATGGGCTACGAGCAGTACTTC. The chain carries TRBV5-6 and TRBJ2-7; tentative D call: TRBD1 (6 bases). Trimming removed 4 bases at V and 3 bases at J, with 14 bases between. The CDR3 runs to 14 residues. The germline CDR1 and CDR2 sequences are SGHDT and YYEEEE.

CDR3 loop: CATSGRYEQYV. For the CDR3, the DNA is TGTGCCACTTCTGGGCGTTACGAGCAGTACGTC. This sequence joins TRBV28 and TRBJ2-7; D is unresolved. The length of the CDR3 is 11 residues. CDR1 and CDR2 from the germline V gene are MDHEN and SYDVKM. Trimming removed 10 bases from V and 4 bases from J, with 11 bases in between.

This clonotype was seen a handful of times. The chain couples TRBV6-4 to TRBJ1-5; D not certain. The CDR3 runs 12 residues. The V gene's germline CDR1 is MRHNA and CDR2 SNTAGT. Trimming took off 2 bases at V and 9 bases at J, with 8 bases between the two ends. CDR3 sequence reads: CASSDGMGPQHF. The CDR3 DNA reads TGTGCCAGCAGTGACGGTATGGGGCCCCAGCATTTT.

CDR3 region: CAISESGPSYEQYV. The CDR3 DNA follows: TGTGCCATCAGCGAATCGGGACCGAGTTACGAGCAGTACGTC. This rearrangement joins TRBV10-3 to TRBJ2-7, with D perhaps being TRBD1 or TRBD2 (5 bases each). This CDR3 has 14 residues. CDR1 is ENHRY, CDR2 SYGVKD, per germline. Trimming stripped 6 bases from V and 4 bases from J, with 16 bases between.

The J gene is TRBJ1-6, the V gene TRBV6-5; D ambiguous. Germline V lookup: CDR1 MNHEY, CDR2 SVGAGI. The CDR3 spans 13 residues. V lost 0 bases and J lost 8, with 5 bases in between. The CDR3 sequence is CASSYSRDSPLHF. The CDR3 bases are TGTGCCAGCAGTTACTCCCGAGATTCACCCCTCCACTTT.

The sample holds a few counts of this clonotype. The chain has TRBV5-6 and TRBJ2-7; 10 bases agree with TRBD2. Germline values: CDR1 SGHDT, CDR2 YYEEEE. The CDR3 has 15 amino acids. The J segment lost 3 bases and the V segment lost 0 bases, leaving 3 bases of the junction unmatched. CDR3 amino acids: CASSLDGTSDYEQYV. Written as DNA, the CDR3 is TGTGCCAGCAGCTTGGATGGGACTAGCGACTACGAGCAGTACGTC.

The chain couples TRBV14 to TRBJ1-2, with D hard to call. Germline loops: CDR1 SGHDN, CDR2 FVKESK. CDR3 length: 14 amino acids. Deletions cut 1 base from V and 8 bases from J, with 14 bases between. The CDR3 coding sequence is TGTGCCAGCAGCCAAGCCTACAGAAAGGAAGGCTACACCTTC. Its protein product is CASSQAYRKEGYTF.

This clonotype appeared many times. At one of its ends the junction is not consistent with the germline gene, which may arise from a read error. The rearrangement joins TRBV5-6 to TRBJ2-4; D remains ambiguous. This CDR3 has 13 amino acids. Per germline, CDR1 SGHDT and CDR2 YYEEEE. The CDR3 here is CASSLWARNIQYF. The CDR3 DNA reads TGTGCCAGCAGCTTGTGGGCCAGAAACATTCAGTACTTC.

V and J are TRBV5-1 and TRBJ1-2; D is unclear. The germline V gene encodes CDR1 SGHRS and CDR2 YFSETQ. The CDR3 loop spans 13 amino acids. V was cut by 6 bases and J by 0 bases, with 9 bases left in between. CDR3 in DNA: TGCGCCAGCAAGGCGGCAGCTAACTATGGCTACACCTTC. Translation gives CASKAAANYGYTF.

This clonotype was counted between two and nine times. This sequence joins TRBV28 and TRBJ2-1, with D perhaps TRBD1 (6 bases). Germline V gene sequence: CDR1 MDHEN, CDR2 SYDVKM. The ends were cut back, 5 bases at V and 0 bases at J, with 11 bases in the middle. This CDR3 is 15 amino acids long. The CDR3 DNA reads as TGTGCCAGCAGTCCGACAGGCCTCTCCTACAATGAGCAGTTCTTC. It is translated as CASSPTGLSYNEQFF.

This clonotype was found a few times. The chain links TRBV10-3 to TRBJ2-2; perhaps TRBD1 as D (6 bases). Trimming took off 7 bases at V and 4 bases at J, with 19 bases between the two ends. CDR3 length: 16 amino acids. CDR1 is ENHRY, CDR2 SYGVKD, per germline. CDR3 in amino acids: CAITNPQGLGTGELFF. CDR3 nucleotides: TGTGCCATCACTAACCCACAGGGATTGGGCACCGGGGAGCTGTTTTTT.

V is TRBV7-6 and J is TRBJ2-2; 12 bases match TRBD2. V lost 4 bases to trimming and J lost 1 base; unmatched junction nucleotides: 7. CDR1 and CDR2 (germline): SGHVS, FNYEAQ. The CDR3 spans 18 residues. Here the CDR3 DNA reads TGTGCCAGCAGCTCAGTGACTAGCGGGGGCGGGAACACCGGGGAGCTGTTTTTT. Translation: CASSSVTSGGGNTGELFF.

This clonotype was found a few times. V and J are TRBV10-3 and TRBJ2-5, with 11 bases identical to TRBD2. The CDR3 length is 16 residues. V lost 4 bases, J lost 5 bases, and 9 bases stayed unmatched. Germline V CDR1 and CDR2: ENHRY, SYGVKD. CDR3 sequence reads: CAISAGVAGGPETQYF. DNA for the CDR3: TGTGCCATCAGTGCGGGGGTAGCGGGGGGGCCTGAGACCCAGTACTTC.

J is TRBJ2-1 and V is TRBV5-1; D is undetermined. Trimming left V 1 base short and J 7 bases short, with 6 bases between. The CDR3 covers 12 residues. Germline CDR1 SGHRS, CDR2 YFSETQ. The CDR3 DNA is TGCGCCAGCAGCTTGTCGTTGAATGAGCAGTTCTTC. As protein: CASSLSLNEQFF.

This clonotype was seen just once. The chain links TRBV27 to TRBJ1-2; maybe TRBD1 (5 bases). Germline-derived CDR1 and CDR2 are MNHEY and SMNVEV (reference sequence). Between the trimmed V and J ends, which lost 2 bases and 4 bases, there was a span of 17 bases. The CDR3 sequence is 16 residues long. DNA for the CDR3: TGTGCCAGCAGTTTAAATCCCCGCATGACAGTCTATGGCTACACCTTC. Residues: CASSLNPRMTVYGYTF.

This clonotype was seen a handful of times. CDR3 nucleotide sequence: TGTGCCATCAGACAGGGGGACACTGAAGCTTTCTTT. The encoded protein is CAIRQGDTEAFF. V is TRBV10-3 and J is TRBJ1-1, with 8 bases aligning to TRBD1. Germline V gene data show CDR1 as ENHRY and CDR2 as SYGVKD. This CDR3 contains 12 residues. V lost 6 bases and J lost 3; bases outside the gene matches: 0.

This clonotype was seen a handful of times. This chain links TRBV12-3 or TRBV12-4 with TRBJ1-1; D is unclear. The CDR3 consists of 13 residues. Trimming stripped 3 bases from V and 11 bases from J, with 16 bases between. This CDR3 reads CASSLDRVLNAFF. DNA for the CDR3: TGTGCCAGCAGTTTGGACCGGGTACTGAATGCTTTCTTT.

Turning to this clonotype: Being one base from a much bigger clone, this may be a read error. Because it lacks the conserved phenylalanine or tryptophan at the end, this CDR3 is likely a read error. The V and J genes are TRBV20-1 and TRBJ1-6; 8 bases line up with TRBD1. Looked up from germline, CDR1 is DFQATT and CDR2 is SNEGSKA (reference sequence). Germline trimming cut 6 bases from V and 9 bases from J; bases unmatched to any gene: 7. The CDR3 contains 13 residues. CDR3: CSAPPGGGSPLHL. In DNA, the CDR3 is TGCAGTGCCCCGCCAGGGGGCGGTTCACCCCTCCACTTA.